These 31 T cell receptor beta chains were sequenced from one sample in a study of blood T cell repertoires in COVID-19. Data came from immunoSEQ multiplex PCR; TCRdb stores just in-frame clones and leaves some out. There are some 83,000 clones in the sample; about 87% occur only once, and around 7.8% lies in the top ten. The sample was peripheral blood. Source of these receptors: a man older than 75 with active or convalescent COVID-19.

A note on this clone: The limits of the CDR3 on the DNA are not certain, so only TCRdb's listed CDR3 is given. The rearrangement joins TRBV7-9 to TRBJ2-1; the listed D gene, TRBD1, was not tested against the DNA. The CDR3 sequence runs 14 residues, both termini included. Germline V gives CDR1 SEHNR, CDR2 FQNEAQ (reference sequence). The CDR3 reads CASSLVGPGTASFF.

In DNA, the CDR3 is TGCAGCGCAGGGGAAAATCGTGACACTGAAGCTTTCTTT. This codes for CSAGENRDTEAFF. The rearrangement links TRBV29-1 to TRBJ1-1, with a possible D match to TRBD1 (6 bases). V was pared by 7 bases and J by 3 bases, with 15 bases between. From germline, CDR1 is SQVTM and CDR2 ANQGSEA. The CDR3 is 13 amino acids.

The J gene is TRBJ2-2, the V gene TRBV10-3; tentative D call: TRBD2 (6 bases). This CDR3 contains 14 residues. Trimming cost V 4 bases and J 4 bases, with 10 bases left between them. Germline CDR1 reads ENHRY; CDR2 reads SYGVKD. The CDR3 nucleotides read TGTGCCATCAGTGTGGGGGGAGCCACCGGGGAGCTGTTTTTT. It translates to CAISVGGATGELFF.

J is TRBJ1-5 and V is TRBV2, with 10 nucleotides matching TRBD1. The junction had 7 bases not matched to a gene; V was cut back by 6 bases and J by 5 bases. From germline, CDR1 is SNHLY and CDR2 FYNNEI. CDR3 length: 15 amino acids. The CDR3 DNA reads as TGTGCCAGCAGCAGCGACAGGGGGCTCGATCAGCCCCAGCATTTT. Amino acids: CASSSDRGLDQPQHF.

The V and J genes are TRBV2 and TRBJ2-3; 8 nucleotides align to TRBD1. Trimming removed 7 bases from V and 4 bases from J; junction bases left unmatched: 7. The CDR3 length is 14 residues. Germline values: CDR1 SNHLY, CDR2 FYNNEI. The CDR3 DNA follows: TGTGCCAGCACTATAAACAGGGGGGCAGATACGCAGTATTTT. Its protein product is CASTINRGADTQYF.

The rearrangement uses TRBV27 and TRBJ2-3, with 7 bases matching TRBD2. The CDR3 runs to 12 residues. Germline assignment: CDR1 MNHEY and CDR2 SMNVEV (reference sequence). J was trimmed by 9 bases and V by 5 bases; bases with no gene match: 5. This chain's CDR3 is CASSPMGGTQYF. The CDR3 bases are TGTGCCAGCAGTCCCATGGGAGGGACGCAGTATTTT.

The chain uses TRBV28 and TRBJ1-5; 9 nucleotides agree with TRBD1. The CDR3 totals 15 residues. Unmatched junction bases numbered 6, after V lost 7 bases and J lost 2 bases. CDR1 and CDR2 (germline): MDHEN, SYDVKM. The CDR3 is CASNDRDRGNQPQHF. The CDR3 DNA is TGTGCCAGCAACGACCGGGACAGGGGCAATCAGCCCCAGCATTTT. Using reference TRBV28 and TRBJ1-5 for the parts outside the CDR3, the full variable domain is DVKVTQSSRYLVKRTGEKVFLECVQDMDHENMFWYRQDPGLGLRLIYFSYDVKMKEKGDIPEGYSVSREKKERFSLILESASTNQTSMYLCASNDRDRGNQPQHFGDGTRLSIL.

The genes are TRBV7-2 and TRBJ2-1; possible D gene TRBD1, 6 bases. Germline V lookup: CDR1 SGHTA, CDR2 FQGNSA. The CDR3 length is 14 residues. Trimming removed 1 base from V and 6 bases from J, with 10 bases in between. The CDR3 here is CASSLVGGPNEQFF. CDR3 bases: TGTGCCAGCAGCTTAGTAGGGGGTCCCAATGAGCAGTTCTTC.

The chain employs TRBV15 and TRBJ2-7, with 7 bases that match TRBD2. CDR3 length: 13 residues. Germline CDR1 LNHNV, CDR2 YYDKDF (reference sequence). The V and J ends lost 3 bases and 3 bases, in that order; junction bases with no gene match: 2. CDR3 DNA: TGTGCCACCAGCAGGATAGCGGGCTACGAGCAGTACGTC. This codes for CATSRIAGYEQYV.

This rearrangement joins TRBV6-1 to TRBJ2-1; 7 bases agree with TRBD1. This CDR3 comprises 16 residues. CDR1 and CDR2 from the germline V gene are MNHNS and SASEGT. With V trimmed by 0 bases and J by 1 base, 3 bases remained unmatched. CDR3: CASSEASRGSYNEQFF. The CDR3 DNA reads TGTGCCAGCAGTGAAGCGTCCAGGGGGTCCTACAATGAGCAGTTCTTC.

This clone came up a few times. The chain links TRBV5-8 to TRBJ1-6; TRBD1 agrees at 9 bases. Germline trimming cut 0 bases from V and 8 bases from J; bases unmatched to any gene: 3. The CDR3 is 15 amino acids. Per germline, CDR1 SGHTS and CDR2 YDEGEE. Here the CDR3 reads CASSLAGQGYSPLHF. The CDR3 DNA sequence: TGTGCCAGCAGCTTGGCGGGACAGGGTTATTCACCCCTCCACTTT. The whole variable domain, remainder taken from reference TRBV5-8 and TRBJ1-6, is EAGVTQSPTHLIKTRGQQATLRCSPISGHTSVYWYQQALGLGLQFLLWYDEGEERNRGNFPPRFSGRQFPNYSSELNVNALELEDSALYLCASSLAGQGYSPLHFGNGTRLTVT.

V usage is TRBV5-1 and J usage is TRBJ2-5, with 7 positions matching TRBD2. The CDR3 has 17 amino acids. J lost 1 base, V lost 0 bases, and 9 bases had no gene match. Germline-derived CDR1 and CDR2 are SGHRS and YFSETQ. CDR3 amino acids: CASSLVASGGGQETQYF. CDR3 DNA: TGCGCCAGCAGCTTGGTCGCTAGCGGAGGCGGCCAAGAGACCCAGTACTTC.

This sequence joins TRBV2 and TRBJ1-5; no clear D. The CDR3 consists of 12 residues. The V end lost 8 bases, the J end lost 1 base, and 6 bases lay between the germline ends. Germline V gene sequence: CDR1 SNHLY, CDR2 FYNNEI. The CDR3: CASGLSNQPQHF. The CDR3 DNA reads TGTGCCAGCGGACTGAGCAATCAGCCCCAGCATTTT.

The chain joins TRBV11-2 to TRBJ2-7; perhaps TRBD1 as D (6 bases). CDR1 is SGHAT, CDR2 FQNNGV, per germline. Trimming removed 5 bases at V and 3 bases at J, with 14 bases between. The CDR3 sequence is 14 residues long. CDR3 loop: CASSPNPQGYEQYV. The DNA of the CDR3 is TGTGCCAGCAGCCCGAACCCACAGGGCTACGAGCAGTACGTC.

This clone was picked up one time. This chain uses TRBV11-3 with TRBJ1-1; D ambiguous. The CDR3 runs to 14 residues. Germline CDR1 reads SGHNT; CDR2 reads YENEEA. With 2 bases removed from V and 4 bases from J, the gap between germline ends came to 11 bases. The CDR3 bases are TGTGCCAGCAGCTTAACGGGTATGGCCACTGAAGCTTTCTTT. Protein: CASSLTGMATEAFF.

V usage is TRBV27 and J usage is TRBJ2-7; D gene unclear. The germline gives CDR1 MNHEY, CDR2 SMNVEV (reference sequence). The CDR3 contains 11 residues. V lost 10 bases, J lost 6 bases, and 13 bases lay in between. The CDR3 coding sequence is TGTGCCACCCGCCAGGTTGCCGAGCAGTACGTC. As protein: CATRQVAEQYV.

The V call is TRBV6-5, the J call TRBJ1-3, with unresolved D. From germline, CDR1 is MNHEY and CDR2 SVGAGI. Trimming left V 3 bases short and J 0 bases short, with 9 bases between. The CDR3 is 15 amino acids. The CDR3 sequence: CASSYFPGSGNTIYF. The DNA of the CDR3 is TGTGCCAGCAGTTATTTCCCGGGCTCTGGAAACACCATATATTTT.

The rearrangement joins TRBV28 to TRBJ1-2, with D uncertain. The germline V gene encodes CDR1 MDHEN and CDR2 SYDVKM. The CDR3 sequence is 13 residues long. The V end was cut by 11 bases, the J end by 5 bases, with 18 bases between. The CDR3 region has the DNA TGTGCCGTGGGTTCACAGCTATTTTATGGCTACACCTTC. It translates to CAVGSQLFYGYTF.

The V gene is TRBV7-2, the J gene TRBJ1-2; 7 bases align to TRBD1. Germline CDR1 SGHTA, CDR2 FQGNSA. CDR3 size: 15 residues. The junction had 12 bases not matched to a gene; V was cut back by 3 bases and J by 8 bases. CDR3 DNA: TGTGCCAGCAGCTTTGAGGGCAGGGGGTGGGTCGGCTACACCTTC. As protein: CASSFEGRGWVGYTF.

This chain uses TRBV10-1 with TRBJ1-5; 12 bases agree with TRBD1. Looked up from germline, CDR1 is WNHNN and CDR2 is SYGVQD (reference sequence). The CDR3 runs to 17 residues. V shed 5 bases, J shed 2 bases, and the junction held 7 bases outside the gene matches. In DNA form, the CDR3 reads TGCGCCAGCAGTCCGGGACAGGGGGCTCCCGGCAATCAGCCCCAGCATTTT. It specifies CASSPGQGAPGNQPQHF.

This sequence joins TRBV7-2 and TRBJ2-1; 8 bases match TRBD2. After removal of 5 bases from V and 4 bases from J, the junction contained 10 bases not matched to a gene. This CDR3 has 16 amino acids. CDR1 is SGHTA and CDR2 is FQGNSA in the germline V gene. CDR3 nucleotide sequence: TGTGCCAGCAGCACCGAAACTAGCGGAGTTTACAATGAGCAGTTCTTC. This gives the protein CASSTETSGVYNEQFF. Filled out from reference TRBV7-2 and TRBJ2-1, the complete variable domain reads GAGVSQSPSNKVTEKGKDVELRCDPISGHTALYWYRQSLGQGLEFLIYFQGNSAPDKSGLPSDRFSAERTGGSVSTLTIQRTQQEDSAVYLCASSTETSGVYNEQFFGPGTRLTVL.

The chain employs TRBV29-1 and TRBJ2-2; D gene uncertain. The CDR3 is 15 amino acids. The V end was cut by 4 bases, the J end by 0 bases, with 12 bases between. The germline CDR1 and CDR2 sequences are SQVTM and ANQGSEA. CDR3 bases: TGCAGCGTTGTGGCACACACCACGAACACCGGGGAGCTGTTTTTT. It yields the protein CSVVAHTTNTGELFF.

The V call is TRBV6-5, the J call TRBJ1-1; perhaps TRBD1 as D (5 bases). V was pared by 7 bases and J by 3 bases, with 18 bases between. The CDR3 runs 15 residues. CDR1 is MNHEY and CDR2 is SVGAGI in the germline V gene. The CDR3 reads CASTLSGGGYTEAFF. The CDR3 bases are TGTGCCAGCACTCTCTCCGGGGGAGGGTACACTGAAGCTTTCTTT.

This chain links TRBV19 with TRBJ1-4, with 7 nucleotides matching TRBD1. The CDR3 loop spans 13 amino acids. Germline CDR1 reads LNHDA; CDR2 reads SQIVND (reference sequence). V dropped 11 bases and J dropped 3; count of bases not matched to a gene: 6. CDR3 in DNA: TGTGCCGGAGGGGGCCTTGCTAATGAAAAACTGTTTTTT. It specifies CAGGGLANEKLFF.

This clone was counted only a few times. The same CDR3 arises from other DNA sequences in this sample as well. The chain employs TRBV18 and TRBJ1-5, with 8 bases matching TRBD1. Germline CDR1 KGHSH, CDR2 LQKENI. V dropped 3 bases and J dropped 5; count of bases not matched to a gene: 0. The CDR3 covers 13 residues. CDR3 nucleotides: TGTGCCAGCTCACCGGACAGGGATCAGCCCCAGCATTTT. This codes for CASSPDRDQPQHF.

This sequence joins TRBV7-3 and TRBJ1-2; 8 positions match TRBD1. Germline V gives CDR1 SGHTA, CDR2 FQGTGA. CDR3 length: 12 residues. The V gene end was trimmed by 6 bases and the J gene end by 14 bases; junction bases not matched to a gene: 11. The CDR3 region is CASSPGQGRSTF. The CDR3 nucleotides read TGTGCCAGCAGTCCCGGACAGGGCCGTAGTACCTTC. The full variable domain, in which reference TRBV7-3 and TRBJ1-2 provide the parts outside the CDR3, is GAGVSQTPSNKVTEKGKYVELRCDPISGHTALYWYRQSLGQGPEFLIYFQGTGAADDSGLPNDRFFAVRPEGSVSTLKIQRTERGDSAVYLCASSPGQGRSTFGSGTRLTVV.

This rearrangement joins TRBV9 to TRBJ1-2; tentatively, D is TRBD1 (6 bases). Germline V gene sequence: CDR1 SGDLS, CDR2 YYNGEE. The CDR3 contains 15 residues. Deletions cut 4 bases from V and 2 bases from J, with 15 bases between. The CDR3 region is CASSNQITGNYGYTF. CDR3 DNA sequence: TGTGCCAGCAGCAATCAGATTACAGGGAACTATGGCTACACCTTC.

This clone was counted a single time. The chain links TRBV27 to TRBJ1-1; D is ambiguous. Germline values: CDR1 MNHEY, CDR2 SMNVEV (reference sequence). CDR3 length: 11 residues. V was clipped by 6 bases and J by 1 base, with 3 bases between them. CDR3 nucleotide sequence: TGTGCCAGCAGGCGGAACACTGAAGCTTTCTTT. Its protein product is CASRRNTEAFF.

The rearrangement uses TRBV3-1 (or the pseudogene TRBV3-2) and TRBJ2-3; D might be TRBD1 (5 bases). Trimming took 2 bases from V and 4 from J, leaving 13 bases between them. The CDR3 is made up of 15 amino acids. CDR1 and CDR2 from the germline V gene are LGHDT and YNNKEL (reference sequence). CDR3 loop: CASSQLGVGSDTQYF. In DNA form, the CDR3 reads TGTGCCAGCAGCCAATTAGGGGTGGGTTCAGATACGCAGTATTTT.

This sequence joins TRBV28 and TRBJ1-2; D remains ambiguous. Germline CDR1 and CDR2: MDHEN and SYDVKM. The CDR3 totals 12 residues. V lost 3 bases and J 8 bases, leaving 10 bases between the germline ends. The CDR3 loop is CASSFNLPGYTF. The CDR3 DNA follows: TGTGCCAGCAGTTTTAACCTACCAGGCTACACCTTC.

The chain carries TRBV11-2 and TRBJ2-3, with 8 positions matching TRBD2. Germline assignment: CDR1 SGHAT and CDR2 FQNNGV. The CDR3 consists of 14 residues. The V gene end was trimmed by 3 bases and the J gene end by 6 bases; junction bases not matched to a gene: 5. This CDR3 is CASSLRGARDTQYF. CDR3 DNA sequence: TGTGCCAGCAGCTTGCGGGGGGCGAGGGATACGCAGTATTTT.